One and the same sample provided the 25 T cell receptor beta chains below, sequenced in a study of blood T cell repertoires in COVID-19. TCRdb's table, derived via immunoSEQ multiplex PCR, lists solely in-frame clones and lacks some. The repertoire holds fewer than 600,000 clones, with 80% to 90% as singletons. Sequenced material: peripheral blood. These receptors came from a man aged 18 to 30 with COVID-19, enrolled during active disease.

This clone was observed many times. The chain recombines TRBV15 with TRBJ1-4; D perhaps matches TRBD1 (6 bases). This CDR3 is built from 16 residues. Trimming took 0 bases from V and 8 from J, leaving 16 bases between them. The germline V gene encodes CDR1 LNHNV and CDR2 YYDKDF (reference sequence). The CDR3 DNA is TGTGCCACCAGCAGAGATCAGGGGCTCGAATGGGAAAAACTGTTTTTT. Its translation is CATSRDQGLEWEKLFF.

The chain has TRBV5-4 and TRBJ2-3; D is unresolved. CDR1 and CDR2 (germline): SGHNT, YYREEE (reference sequence). Trimming pared 3 bases from V and 3 bases from J, leaving 8 bases between. The CDR3 consists of 13 residues. The CDR3 protein is CASSSPATDTQYF. CDR3 sequence (DNA): TGTGCCAGCAGCTCCCCCGCGACAGATACGCAGTATTTT.

The genes are TRBV3-1 (or the pseudogene TRBV3-2) and TRBJ2-5, with 8 positions matching TRBD2. This CDR3 has 13 amino acids. After removal of 2 bases from V and 4 bases from J, the junction contained 0 bases not matched to a gene. Germline lookup yields CDR1 LGHDT and CDR2 YNNKEL (reference sequence). The CDR3 loop reads CASSQSGGETQYF. The CDR3 nucleotides are TGTGCCAGCAGCCAAAGCGGGGGAGAGACCCAGTACTTC.

The rearrangement uses TRBV6-5 and TRBJ2-7; 9 bases map to TRBD2. Germline V gives CDR1 MNHEY, CDR2 SVGAGI. Losses at the gene ends were 2 bases for V and 7 bases for J; bases not matched to a gene: 9. The CDR3 is 15 residues long. The CDR3 bases are TGTGCCAGCAGTTACCTGGCGGGAGGGCCTGAGGAGCAGTACTTC. Residues: CASSYLAGGPEEQYF.

The V and J genes are TRBV2 and TRBJ2-7; TRBD2 matches at 14 bases. This CDR3 region has 13 residues. V trimming: 9 bases; J trimming: 8 bases; junction bases outside the gene matches: 6. CDR1 SNHLY and CDR2 FYNNEI come from the germline V gene. The CDR3 DNA reads as TGTGCCAGTCGGACTAGCGGGGGGAGTCAGCAGTACTTC. Protein product: CASRTSGGSQQYF.

This clone turned up a few times. The chain combines TRBV9 with TRBJ1-1, with a tentative D call TRBD1 (6 bases). Trimming left V 2 bases short and J 7 bases short, with 9 bases between. The germline V gene encodes CDR1 SGDLS and CDR2 YYNGEE. The CDR3 length is 12 residues. CDR3 DNA sequence: TGTGCCAGCAGCGTCGGACAGCTTGAAGCTTTCTTT. This translates into CASSVGQLEAFF.

This clone occurred once. The rearrangement joins TRBV5-1 to TRBJ2-7, with 11 bases aligning to TRBD1. With 1 base clipped from V and 5 bases from J, the junction kept 2 bases outside the gene matches. The CDR3 is 14 residues long. CDR1 is SGHRS, CDR2 YFSETQ, per germline. The CDR3 spells CASSLSGQGDEQYF. The CDR3 coding sequence is TGCGCCAGCAGCTTGTCGGGACAGGGGGACGAGCAGTACTTC.

The CDR3 nucleotides are TGTGCCAGCAGTCCTCGCCTCCGGGGAGATCAGCCCCAGCATTTT. Protein: CASSPRLRGDQPQHF. The chain joins TRBV6-5 to TRBJ1-5; D is uncertain. Germline V CDR1 and CDR2: MNHEY, SVGAGI. V was shortened by 5 bases and J by 5 bases, with 16 bases between the two germline ends. There are 15 residues in the CDR3.

This chain uses TRBV2 with TRBJ2-1; 9 nucleotides align to TRBD2. The J segment lost 1 base and the V segment lost 4 bases, leaving 5 bases of the junction unmatched. The CDR3 length is 16 residues. Germline V gene sequence: CDR1 SNHLY, CDR2 FYNNEI. The CDR3 nucleotides read TGTGCCAGCAGTGTACGCGGGAGGGGTTCCTACAATGAGCAGTTCTTC. The encoded protein is CASSVRGRGSYNEQFF.

V and J are TRBV2 and TRBJ1-1, with TRBD1 as a possible D gene (5 bases). V gave up 10 bases and J gave up 4 bases, with 19 bases separating them. CDR1 is SNHLY, CDR2 FYNNEI, per germline. This CDR3 comprises 14 residues. This CDR3 reads CATAQETVATEAFF. CDR3 bases: TGTGCCACAGCTCAGGAGACAGTCGCCACTGAAGCTTTCTTT.

This chain's CDR3 is CASLLAGGSEQFF. In nucleotides, the CDR3 is TGTGCCAGCCTACTAGCGGGGGGGAGTGAGCAGTTCTTC. The rearrangement joins TRBV5-8 to TRBJ2-1, with 13 bases that match TRBD2. The V segment lost 7 bases and the J segment 9 bases; nucleotides outside the gene matches: 4. CDR1 is SGHTS, CDR2 YDEGEE, per germline. The CDR3 extends over 13 amino acids.

This sequence joins TRBV3-1 (or the pseudogene TRBV3-2) and TRBJ2-5; D perhaps matches TRBD2 (5 bases). CDR1 and CDR2 (germline): LGHDT, YNNKEL (reference sequence). CDR3 size: 14 residues. V lost 0 bases and J 4 bases, leaving 9 bases between the germline ends. CDR3 coding DNA: TGTGCCAGCAGCCAAGAGACTACCTTAGAGACCCAGTACTTC. Its translation: CASSQETTLETQYF.

The chain carries TRBV6-6 and TRBJ1-4, with D maybe TRBD1 (5 bases). CDR1 and CDR2 (germline): MNHNY, SVGAGI (reference sequence). The CDR3 has 13 residues. Trimming cost V 3 bases and J 6 bases, with 8 bases left between them. The CDR3 loop reads CASSYQGDEKLFF. DNA for the CDR3: TGTGCCAGCAGTTATCAAGGGGATGAAAAACTGTTTTTT.

The rearrangement links TRBV4-1 to TRBJ2-6; TRBD2 is a possible D gene (5 bases). In germline, CDR1 is MGHRA, CDR2 YSYEKL. The CDR3 is 17 residues long. V lost 0 bases and J lost 0, with 9 bases in between. The CDR3 loop reads CASSQEMGASGANVLTF. The CDR3 DNA reads TGCGCCAGCAGCCAAGAAATGGGAGCCTCTGGGGCCAACGTCCTGACTTTC.

This chain joins TRBV19 and TRBJ2-5, with D possibly TRBD1 on 5 matching bases. CDR3 length: 12 amino acids. Germline CDR1 is LNHDA and CDR2 is SQIVND (reference sequence). V was pared by 5 bases and J by 5 bases, with 9 bases between. The CDR3 DNA is TGTGCCAGTAGTTTGACAGAGGAGACCCAGTACTTC. Translation gives CASSLTEETQYF.

The chain couples TRBV19 to TRBJ1-1, with D perhaps matching TRBD1 (6 bases). Germline CDR1 reads LNHDA; CDR2 reads SQIVND (reference sequence). The CDR3 runs 15 residues. The V gene lost 5 bases and the J gene lost 3 bases, with 16 bases spanning the gap. For the CDR3, the DNA is TGTGCCAGTAGTCCACAGGGTAGCCGGTACACTGAAGCTTTCTTT. The encoded protein is CASSPQGSRYTEAFF.

The table lists this clone with a few counts. The gene calls are TRBV15 and TRBJ2-1; 13 bases line up with TRBD2. The germline V gene has CDR1 LNHNV and CDR2 YYDKDF (reference sequence). V was clipped by 5 bases and J by 8 bases; unmatched bases: 9. This CDR3 comprises 16 residues. DNA for the CDR3: TGTGCCACCAGCCCAGGGACTAGCGGGGTTATGGATGAGCAGTTCTTC. Its protein is CATSPGTSGVMDEQFF.

This sequence joins TRBV6-5 and TRBJ1-1; no clear D. Germline values: CDR1 MNHEY, CDR2 SVGAGI. The V end was cut by 0 bases, the J end by 4 bases, with 12 bases between. CDR3 length: 15 amino acids. The CDR3 sequence: CASSYSDWEGTEAFF. The CDR3 DNA sequence: TGTGCCAGCAGTTACTCGGATTGGGAGGGCACTGAAGCTTTCTTT.

This clone was counted between two and nine times. This chain joins TRBV2 and TRBJ2-7; D might be TRBD2 (5 bases). The V and J ends lost 7 bases and 1 base respectively, with 14 bases between them. The germline gives CDR1 SNHLY, CDR2 FYNNEI. CDR3 length: 14 amino acids. The CDR3 region is CASNKEDFSYEQYF. CDR3 coding DNA: TGTGCCAGCAACAAGGAGGACTTTTCCTACGAGCAGTACTTC.

This sequence joins TRBV9 and TRBJ2-7; 11 nucleotides match TRBD1. V shed 6 bases, J shed 7 bases, and the junction held 6 bases outside the gene matches. Germline V gene data show CDR1 as SGDLS and CDR2 as YYNGEE. The length of the CDR3 is 13 residues. The CDR3 protein is CASTPRDRGEQYF. The CDR3 DNA sequence: TGTGCCAGCACTCCCAGGGACAGGGGGGAGCAGTACTTC.

V and J are TRBV5-4 and TRBJ2-4; perhaps TRBD2 as D (6 bases). The CDR3 length is 16 residues. CDR1 is SGHNT and CDR2 is YYREEE in the germline V gene (reference sequence). Trimming removed 4 bases from V and 0 bases from J, with 14 bases in between. CDR3 in amino acids: CASSRNTGLAKNIQYF. The CDR3 DNA reads TGTGCCAGCAGCCGAAACACGGGACTAGCCAAAAACATTCAGTACTTC. The entire variable domain, with the rest obtained from reference TRBV5-4 and TRBJ2-4, is as follows: ETGVTQSPTHLIKTRGQQVTLRCSSQSGHNTVSWYQQALGQGPQFIFQYYREEENGRGNFPPRFSGLQFPNYSSELNVNALELDDSALYLCASSRNTGLAKNIQYFGAGTRLSVL.

The V and J genes are TRBV7-2 and TRBJ2-7, with a tentative D call TRBD2 (6 bases). With 4 bases removed from V and 2 bases from J, the gap between germline ends came to 18 bases. Per the germline V gene, CDR1 is SGHTA and CDR2 is FQGNSA. The CDR3 is 16 residues long. CDR3 bases: TGTGCCAGCAGCTCGTCAACGGGGAGGAGGGCCTACGAGCAGTACTTC. Translated: CASSSSTGRRAYEQYF.

CDR3 nucleotides: TGTGCCAGCAGTGAAGCGAGTAGAAGTCACGAGCAGTACTTC. As protein: CASSEASRSHEQYF. V gene TRBV2 combines with J gene TRBJ2-7; no clear D gene. The V gene lost 0 bases and the J gene lost 5 bases, with 11 bases spanning the gap. There are 14 residues in the CDR3. Germline lookup yields CDR1 SNHLY and CDR2 FYNNEI.

This clone appeared once. This sequence joins TRBV5-1 and TRBJ2-3; 9 nucleotides align to TRBD2. Losses at the gene ends were 4 bases for V and 5 bases for J; bases not matched to a gene: 11. CDR1 SGHRS and CDR2 YFSETQ come from the germline V gene. This CDR3 comprises 16 residues. CDR3 nucleotides: TGCGCCAGCAGCCGTAGCGGGGGAGGGGTTGGAGATACGCAGTATTTT. Encoded protein: CASSRSGGGVGDTQYF.

This clone has just one count. This chain joins TRBV5-1 and TRBJ2-6; the match to TRBD2 covers 10 bases. There are 18 residues in the CDR3. V lost 6 bases and J lost 2; bases outside the gene matches: 11. Germline-derived CDR1 and CDR2 are SGHRS and YFSETQ. In nucleotides, the CDR3 is TGCGCCAGCACTCGCTCCGGGACTAGCGAGCCTGGGGCCAACGTCCTGACTTTC. Translating it yields CASTRSGTSEPGANVLTF.